The source of this T cell receptor beta chain is a study of graft-versus-host responses after intestinal transplantation. Study-level information: Tacrolimus and steroids were given for three to four years to all recipients after anti-thymocyte globulin induction.

A remark on this clone: Its antigen is not identified.

The assay was immunoSEQ multiplex PCR, and TCRdb's table has in-frame clones only and misses some. The data contain 110,000 to 150,000 clones, 92% of them singletons. Germline loops: CDR1 SGHDT, CDR2 YYEEEE. The CDR3 consists of 16 residues. Trimming removed 4 bases from V and 2 bases from J, with 18 bases in between. The sample was unstimulated CD4+ T cells sorted from spleen or lymph node cells, taken before intestinal transplant. The J gene is TRBJ1-2, the V gene TRBV5-6; D may be TRBD1 (5 bases). This clonotype was obtained from a human donor who received an intestinal transplant. This CDR3 is CASSPNLGGLNYGYTF. The CDR3 DNA sequence: TGTGCCAGCAGCCCGAATCTGGGGGGATTGAACTATGGCTACACCTTC.